A single sample is the source of the 14 T cell receptor beta chains below, sequenced in a study of multiple sclerosis patients with progressive multifocal leukoencephalopathy. The time point is: time of PML onset. Assay: immunoSEQ multiplex PCR; the TCRdb copy retains only in-frame clones and omits some. The data show over 25,000 clones, with about 90% seen just once and roughly 3.2% held by the top ten. Sequencing was performed on PBMCs, taken from a patient treated with natalizumab. These receptors were obtained from a human donor with progressive multifocal leukoencephalopathy.

The chain couples TRBV6-6 to TRBJ1-5; the match to TRBD1 covers 9 bases. This CDR3 region has 13 residues. V shed 5 bases and J 9 bases; nucleotides not matched to a gene: 5. Per the germline V gene, CDR1 is MNHNY and CDR2 is SVGAGI (reference sequence). The CDR3 DNA follows: TGTGCCAGCAGTCCGGGACAGGGCGGGCCCCAGCATTTT. Protein: CASSPGQGGPQHF.

J is TRBJ1-3 and V is TRBV7-8; D might be TRBD1 (6 bases). From germline, CDR1 is SGHVS and CDR2 FQNEAQ. V lost 4 bases to trimming and J lost 4 bases, with 14 bases between them. The CDR3 consists of 15 residues. CDR3 sequence (DNA): TGTGCCAGCAGCTCCCCGGGGGCGCCGGGAAACACCATATATTTT. As protein: CASSSPGAPGNTIYF.

The V and J genes are TRBV7-9 and TRBJ2-1, with 7 bases lining up with TRBD1. CDR3 length: 14 residues. Germline CDR1 is SEHNR and CDR2 is FQNEAQ (reference sequence). The ends lost 5 bases at V and 6 bases at J; junction bases unmatched: 7. The CDR3 here is CASSQAGQANEQFF. The CDR3, as DNA: TGTGCCAGCAGCCAGGCCGGACAGGCCAATGAGCAGTTCTTC.

The V and J genes are TRBV29-1 and TRBJ1-1, with D perhaps TRBD1 (6 bases). Trimming removed 7 bases from V and 1 base from J, with 16 bases in between. Germline V gene data show CDR1 as SQVTM and CDR2 as ANQGSEA. The CDR3 is 14 amino acids. The CDR3 loop reads CSGRGSFGNTEAFF. The CDR3 coding sequence is TGCAGCGGAAGGGGGTCCTTCGGGAACACTGAAGCTTTCTTT. The full variable domain, completed using reference TRBV29-1 and TRBJ1-1, is SAVISQKPSRDICQRGTSLTIQCQVDSQVTMMFWYRQQPGQSLTLIATANQGSEATYESGFVIDKFPISRPNLTFSTLTVSNMSPEDSSIYLCSGRGSFGNTEAFFGQGTRLTVV.

This clone was counted once. This chain links TRBV2 with TRBJ1-4, with D possibly TRBD1 on 5 matching bases. V was shortened by 4 bases and J by 5 bases, with 8 bases between the two germline ends. This CDR3 comprises 13 residues. Germline loops: CDR1 SNHLY, CDR2 FYNNEI. This CDR3 is CASSAGDNEKLFF. DNA of the CDR3: TGTGCCAGCAGTGCGGGGGACAATGAAAAACTGTTTTTT.

V is TRBV5-4 and J is TRBJ2-7; 12 positions match TRBD2. Germline V lookup: CDR1 SGHNT, CDR2 YYREEE (reference sequence). The CDR3 loop spans 17 amino acids. V shed 0 bases, J shed 0 bases, and the junction held 4 bases outside the gene matches. The DNA of the CDR3 is TGTGCCAGCAGCTTGGGGCCGACTAGCGGGGGCTCCTACGAGCAGTACTTC. Translating gives CASSLGPTSGGSYEQYF.

This chain connects TRBV19 to TRBJ2-7, with unresolved D. Trimming shortened V by 4 bases and J by 5 bases, and 12 bases separated the two germline ends. This CDR3 has 13 amino acids. Germline-derived CDR1 and CDR2 are LNHDA and SQIVND (reference sequence). CDR3 amino acids: CASSSAPRDEQYF. Here the CDR3 DNA reads TGTGCCAGTAGTAGTGCCCCTCGGGACGAGCAGTACTTC.

The chain recombines TRBV11-1 with TRBJ2-7; 7 bases align to TRBD1. With V trimmed by 4 bases and J by 5 bases, 8 bases remained unmatched. There are 14 residues in the CDR3. Germline CDR1 is SGHAT and CDR2 is FQDESV (reference sequence). The CDR3 DNA is TGTGCCAGCAGCTCCCCGGAACAGGGGAACGAGCAGTACTTC. The encoded protein is CASSSPEQGNEQYF.

This chain uses TRBV29-1 with TRBJ2-7; 14 bases are a match to TRBD2. The V segment lost 6 bases and the J segment 4 bases; nucleotides outside the gene matches: 11. CDR3 length: 16 residues. Germline V gene lookup returns CDR1 SQVTM and CDR2 ANQGSEA. The CDR3 region is CSVGGLAGVGSYEQYF. The CDR3 DNA follows: TGCAGCGTGGGGGGACTAGCGGGAGTTGGGTCGTACGAGCAGTACTTC.

This chain uses TRBV5-5 with TRBJ2-7; 8 bases line up with TRBD1. The CDR3 is made up of 14 amino acids. V trimming: 0 bases; J trimming: 3 bases; junction bases outside the gene matches: 2. Germline V gives CDR1 SGHKS, CDR2 YYEKEE (reference sequence). The CDR3 reads CASSLATGVYEQYF. The CDR3, as DNA: TGTGCCAGCAGCTTGGCGACAGGGGTCTACGAGCAGTACTTC.

The chain carries TRBV2 and TRBJ2-7; no clear D. Germline-derived CDR1 and CDR2 are SNHLY and FYNNEI. The germline V and J ends were trimmed by 6 bases and 1 base, with 13 bases remaining between them. CDR3 size: 14 residues. The DNA of the CDR3 is TGTGCCAGCAGAGCGACGGGCCAATCCTACGAGCAGTACTTC. Residues: CASRATGQSYEQYF.

This chain joins TRBV4-3 and TRBJ1-3; the D is unclear. Germline-derived CDR1 and CDR2 are LGHNA and YSLEER. Trimming cost V 0 bases and J 3 bases, with 12 bases left between them. This CDR3 is 16 amino acids long. The CDR3 DNA reads TGCGCCAGCAGCCAAGAGGTCCCAGCTCATGGAAACACCATATATTTT. This translates into CASSQEVPAHGNTIYF.

The rearrangement joins TRBV5-1 to TRBJ1-4; D is unclear. The V gene lost 0 bases and the J gene lost 0 bases, with 6 bases spanning the gap. CDR3 length equals 15 residues. The germline V gene has CDR1 SGHRS and CDR2 YFSETQ. CDR3 nucleotide sequence: TGCGCCAGCAGCTTGGTCCCGTCAACTAATGAAAAACTGTTTTTT. Protein: CASSLVPSTNEKLFF.

The chain recombines TRBV6-6 with TRBJ2-1; D possibly corresponds to TRBD1 (5 bases). The CDR3 extends over 12 amino acids. Germline lookup yields CDR1 MNHNY and CDR2 SVGAGI (reference sequence). Trimming took off 5 bases at V and 12 bases at J, with 14 bases between the two ends. The CDR3 spells CASSGSGNGQFF. For the CDR3, the DNA is TGTGCCAGCAGTGGGTCAGGGAACGGGCAGTTCTTC.